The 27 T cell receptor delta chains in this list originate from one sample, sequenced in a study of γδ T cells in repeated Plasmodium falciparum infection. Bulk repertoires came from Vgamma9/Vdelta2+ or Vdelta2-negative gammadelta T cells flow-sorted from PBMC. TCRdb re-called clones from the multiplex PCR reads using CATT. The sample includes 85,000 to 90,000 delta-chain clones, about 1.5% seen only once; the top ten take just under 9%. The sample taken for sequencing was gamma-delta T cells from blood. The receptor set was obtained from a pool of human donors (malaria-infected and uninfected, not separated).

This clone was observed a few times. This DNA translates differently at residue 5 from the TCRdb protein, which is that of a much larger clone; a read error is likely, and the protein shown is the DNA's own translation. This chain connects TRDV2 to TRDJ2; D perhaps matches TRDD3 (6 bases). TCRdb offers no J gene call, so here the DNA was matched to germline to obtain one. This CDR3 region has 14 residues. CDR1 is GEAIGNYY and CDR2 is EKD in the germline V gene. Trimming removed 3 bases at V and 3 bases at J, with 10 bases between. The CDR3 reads CACDPGIMTAQLFF. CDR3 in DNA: TGTGCCTGTGACCCCGGGATAATGACAGCACAACTCTTCTTT.

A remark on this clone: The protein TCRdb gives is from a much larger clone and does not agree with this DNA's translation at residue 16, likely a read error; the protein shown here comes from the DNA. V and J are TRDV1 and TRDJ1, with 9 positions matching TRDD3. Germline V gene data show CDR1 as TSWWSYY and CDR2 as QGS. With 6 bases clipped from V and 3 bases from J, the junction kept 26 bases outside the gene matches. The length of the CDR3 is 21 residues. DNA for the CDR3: TGTGCTCTTGGACCCCCTAAAAGGGGATACGCTATCTACCATTACGCCGATAAACTCATCTTT. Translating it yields CALGPPKRGYAIYHYADKLIF.

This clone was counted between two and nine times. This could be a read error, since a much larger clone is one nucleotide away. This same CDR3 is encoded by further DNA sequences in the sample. CDR3 DNA sequence: TGTGCTCTTGGGGAACCCGGGGATTCGTACACCGATAAGCTCATCTTT. Translating gives CALGEPGDSYTDKLIF. The V gene is TRDV1, the J gene TRDJ1; possibly TRDD3 for D (6 bases). The CDR3 spans 16 residues. Germline values: CDR1 TSWWSYY, CDR2 QGS.

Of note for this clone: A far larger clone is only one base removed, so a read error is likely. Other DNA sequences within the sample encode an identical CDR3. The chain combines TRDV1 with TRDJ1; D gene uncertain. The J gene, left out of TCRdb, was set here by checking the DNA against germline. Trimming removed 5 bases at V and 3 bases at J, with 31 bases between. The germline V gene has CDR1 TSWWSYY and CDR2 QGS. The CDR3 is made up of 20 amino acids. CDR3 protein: CALGPISLALPRGDSDKLIF. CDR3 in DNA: TGTGCTCTTGGGCCCATCTCCCTGGCCCTCCCCCGAGGTGATTCCGATAAACTCATCTTT.

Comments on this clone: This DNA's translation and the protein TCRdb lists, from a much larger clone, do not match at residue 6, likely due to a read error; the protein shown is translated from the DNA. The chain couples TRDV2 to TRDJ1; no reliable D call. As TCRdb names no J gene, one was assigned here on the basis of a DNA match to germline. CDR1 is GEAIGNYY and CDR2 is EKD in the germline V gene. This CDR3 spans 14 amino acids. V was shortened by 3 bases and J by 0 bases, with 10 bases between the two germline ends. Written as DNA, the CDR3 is TGTGCCTGTGACGGAACAGTTAACACCGATAAACTCATCTTT. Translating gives CACDGTVNTDKLIF.

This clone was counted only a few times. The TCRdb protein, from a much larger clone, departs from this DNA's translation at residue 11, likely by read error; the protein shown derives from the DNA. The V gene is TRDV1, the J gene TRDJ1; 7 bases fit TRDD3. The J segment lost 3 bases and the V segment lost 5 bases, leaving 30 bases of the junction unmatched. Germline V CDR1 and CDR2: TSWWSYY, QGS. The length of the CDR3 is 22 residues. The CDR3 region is CALGKAPDSISWRGMKADKLIF. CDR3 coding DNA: TGTGCTCTTGGGAAAGCCCCTGATTCCATATCGTGGAGGGGGATGAAGGCCGATAAACTCATCTTT.

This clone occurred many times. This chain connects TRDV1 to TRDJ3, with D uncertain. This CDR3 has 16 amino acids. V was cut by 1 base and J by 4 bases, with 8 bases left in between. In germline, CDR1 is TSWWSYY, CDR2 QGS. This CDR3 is CALGERQPWDTRQMFF. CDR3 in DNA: TGTGCTCTTGGGGAACGACAGCCTTGGGACACCCGACAGATGTTTTTC.

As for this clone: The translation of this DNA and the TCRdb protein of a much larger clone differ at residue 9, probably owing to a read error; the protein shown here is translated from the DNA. CDR3 in amino acids: CALGERFLCWGIITSWDTRQMFF. As DNA, the CDR3 is TGTGCTCTTGGGGAACGTTTTCTTTGCTGGGGGATAATCACCTCCTGGGACACCCGACAGATGTTTTTC. V usage is TRDV1 and J usage is TRDJ3; 10 bases are a match to TRDD3. Here the J gene came from matching the DNA to germline, since TCRdb omits it. The CDR3 spans 23 residues. The trim removed 1 base at V and 0 bases at J, leaving 15 bases unmatched. The germline gives CDR1 TSWWSYY, CDR2 QGS.

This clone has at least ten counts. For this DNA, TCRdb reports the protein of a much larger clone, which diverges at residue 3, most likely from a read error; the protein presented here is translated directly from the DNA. CDR3 sequence reads: CAPGGSFFLLMGIVTDKLIF. The CDR3 nucleotides read TGTGCTCCTGGGGGGTCCTTTTTCCTACTCATGGGGATAGTAACCGATAAACTCATCTTT. The V and J genes are TRDV1 and TRDJ1; D might be TRDD2 or TRDD3, each matching 7 bases. Germline V CDR1 and CDR2: TSWWSYY, QGS. The CDR3 spans 20 residues.

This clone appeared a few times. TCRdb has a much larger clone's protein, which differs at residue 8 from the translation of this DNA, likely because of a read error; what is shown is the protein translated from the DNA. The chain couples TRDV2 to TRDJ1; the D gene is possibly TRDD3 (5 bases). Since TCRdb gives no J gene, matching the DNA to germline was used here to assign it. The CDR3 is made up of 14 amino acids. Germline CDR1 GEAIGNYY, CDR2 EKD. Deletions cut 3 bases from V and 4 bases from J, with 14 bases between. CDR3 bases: TGTGCCTGTGACCCCTTGGGGACTATCGATAAACTCATCTTT. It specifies CACDPLGTIDKLIF.

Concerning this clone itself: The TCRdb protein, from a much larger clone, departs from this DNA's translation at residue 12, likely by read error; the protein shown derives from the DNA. In DNA form, the CDR3 reads TGTGCTCTTGGGGAAATCAATACCCTACTACCAGATAAACTCATCTTT. Translation gives CALGEINTLLPDKLIF. This chain uses TRDV1 with TRDJ1; D is perhaps TRDD2 (5 bases). Trimming took off 2 bases at V and 5 bases at J, with 18 bases between the two ends. The germline V gene has CDR1 TSWWSYY and CDR2 QGS. This CDR3 contains 16 residues.

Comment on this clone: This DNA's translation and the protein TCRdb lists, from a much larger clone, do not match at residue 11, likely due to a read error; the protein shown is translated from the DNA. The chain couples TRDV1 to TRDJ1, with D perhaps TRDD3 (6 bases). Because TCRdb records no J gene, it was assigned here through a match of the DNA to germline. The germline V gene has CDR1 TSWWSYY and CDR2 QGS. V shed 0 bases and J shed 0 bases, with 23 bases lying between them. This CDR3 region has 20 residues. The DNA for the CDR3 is TGTGCTCTTGGGGAACTTGGAAGATGGGGGGTACTTAGGTACACCGATAAACTCATCTTT. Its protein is CALGELGRWGVLRYTDKLIF.

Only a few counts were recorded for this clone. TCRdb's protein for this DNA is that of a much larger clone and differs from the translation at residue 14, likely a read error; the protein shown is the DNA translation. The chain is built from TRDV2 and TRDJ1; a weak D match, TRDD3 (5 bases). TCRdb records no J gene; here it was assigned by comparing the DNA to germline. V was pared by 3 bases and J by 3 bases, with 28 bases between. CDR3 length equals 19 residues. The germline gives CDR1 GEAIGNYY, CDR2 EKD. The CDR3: CACDRLGATRDTNADKLIF. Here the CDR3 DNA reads TGTGCCTGTGACCGCCTCGGGGCAACACGCGATACAAACGCCGATAAACTCATCTTT.

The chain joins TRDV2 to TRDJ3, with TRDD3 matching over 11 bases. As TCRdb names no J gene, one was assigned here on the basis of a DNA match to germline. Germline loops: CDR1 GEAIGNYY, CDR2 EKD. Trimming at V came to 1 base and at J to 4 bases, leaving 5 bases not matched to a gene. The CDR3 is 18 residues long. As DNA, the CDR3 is TGTGCCTGTGACACTCAGTACTGGGGGATATGGGACACCCGACAGATGTTTTTC. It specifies CACDTQYWGIWDTRQMFF.

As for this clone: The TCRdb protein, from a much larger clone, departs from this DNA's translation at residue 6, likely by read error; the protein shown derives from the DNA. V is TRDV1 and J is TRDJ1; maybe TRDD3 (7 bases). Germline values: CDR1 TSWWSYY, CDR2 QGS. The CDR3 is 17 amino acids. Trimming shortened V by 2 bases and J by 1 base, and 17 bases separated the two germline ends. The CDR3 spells CALGEASYWGSTDKLIF. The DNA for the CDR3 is TGTGCTCTTGGGGAAGCATCCTACTGGGGATCCACCGATAAACTCATCTTT.

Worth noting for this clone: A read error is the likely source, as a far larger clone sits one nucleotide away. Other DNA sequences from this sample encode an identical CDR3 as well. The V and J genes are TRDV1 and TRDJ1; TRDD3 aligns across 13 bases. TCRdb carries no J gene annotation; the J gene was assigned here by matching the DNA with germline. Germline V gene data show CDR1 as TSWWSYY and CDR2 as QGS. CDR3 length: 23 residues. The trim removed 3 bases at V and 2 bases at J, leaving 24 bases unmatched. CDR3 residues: CALGEIGGTSSSYWGIRTDKLIF. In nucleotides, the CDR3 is TGTGCTCTTGGGGAGATTGGGGGAACTTCCTCTTCATACTGGGGGATACGGACCGATAAACTCATCTTT.

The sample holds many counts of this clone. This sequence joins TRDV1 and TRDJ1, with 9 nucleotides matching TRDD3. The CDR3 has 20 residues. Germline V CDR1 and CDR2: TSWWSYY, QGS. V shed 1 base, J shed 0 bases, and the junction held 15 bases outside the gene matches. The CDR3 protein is CALGEPLALTGGTDTDKLIF. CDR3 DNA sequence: TGTGCTCTTGGGGAACCCCTTGCTCTTACTGGGGGAACCGACACCGATAAACTCATCTTT.

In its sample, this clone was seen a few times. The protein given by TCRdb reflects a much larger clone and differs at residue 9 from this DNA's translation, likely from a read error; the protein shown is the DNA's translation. The CDR3 DNA reads TGTGCTCTTGGGGAAGGTAGGAACGGATTCGTGTCCCGGATGGTTGAACCCCCTTACCTGGGCCCTTACACCGATAAACTCATCTTT. It yields the protein CALGEGRNGFVSRMVEPPYLGPYTDKLIF. J is TRDJ1 and V is TRDV1; D may be TRDD3 (5 bases). Germline matching of the DNA provided the J gene here, since TCRdb leaves it blank. CDR1 and CDR2 (germline): TSWWSYY, QGS. Trimming shortened V by 2 bases and J by 0 bases, and 52 bases separated the two germline ends. This CDR3 is 29 amino acids long.

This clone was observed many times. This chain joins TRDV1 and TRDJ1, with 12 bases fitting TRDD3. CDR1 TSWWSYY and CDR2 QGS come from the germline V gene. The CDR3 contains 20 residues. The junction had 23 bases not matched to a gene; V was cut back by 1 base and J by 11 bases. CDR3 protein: CALGERHLPLRLGDTSWLIF. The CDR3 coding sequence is TGTGCTCTTGGGGAACGACACCTTCCTCTTCGACTGGGGGATACTTCTTGGCTCATCTTT.

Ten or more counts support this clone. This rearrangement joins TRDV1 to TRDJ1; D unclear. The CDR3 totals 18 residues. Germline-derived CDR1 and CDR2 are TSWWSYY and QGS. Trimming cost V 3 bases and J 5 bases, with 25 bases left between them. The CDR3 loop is CALGEDLRSAWATDKLIF. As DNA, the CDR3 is TGTGCTCTTGGGGAGGATTTAAGGTCCGCTTGGGCGACAGATAAACTCATCTTT.

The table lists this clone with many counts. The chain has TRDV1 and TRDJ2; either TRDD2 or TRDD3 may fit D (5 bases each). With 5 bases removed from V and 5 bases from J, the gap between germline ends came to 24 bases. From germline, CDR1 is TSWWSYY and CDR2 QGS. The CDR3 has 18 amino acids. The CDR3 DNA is TGTGCTCTTGGGTCCCGCCCTACGGATTGGAGGGATACAGCACAACTCTTCTTT. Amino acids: CALGSRPTDWRDTAQLFF.

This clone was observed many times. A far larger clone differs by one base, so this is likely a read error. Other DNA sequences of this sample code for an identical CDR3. The chain's CDR3 is CACDTRFWGLPALTAQLFF. CDR3 DNA: TGTGCCTGTGACACCAGATTTTGGGGGCTACCCGCTTTGACAGCACAGCTCTTCTTT. V and J are TRDV2 and TRDJ2, with D maybe TRDD3 (6 bases). Looked up from germline, CDR1 is GEAIGNYY and CDR2 is EKD. The CDR3 sequence is 19 residues long.

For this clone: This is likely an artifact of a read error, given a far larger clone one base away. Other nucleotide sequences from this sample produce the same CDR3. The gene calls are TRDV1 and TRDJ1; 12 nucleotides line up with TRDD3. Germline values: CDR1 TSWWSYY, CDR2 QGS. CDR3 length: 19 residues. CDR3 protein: CALLFLRWTGGYSTDKLIF. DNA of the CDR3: TGTGCTCTTCTCTTCCTACGATGGACTGGGGGATACTCTACCGATAAGCTCATCTTT.

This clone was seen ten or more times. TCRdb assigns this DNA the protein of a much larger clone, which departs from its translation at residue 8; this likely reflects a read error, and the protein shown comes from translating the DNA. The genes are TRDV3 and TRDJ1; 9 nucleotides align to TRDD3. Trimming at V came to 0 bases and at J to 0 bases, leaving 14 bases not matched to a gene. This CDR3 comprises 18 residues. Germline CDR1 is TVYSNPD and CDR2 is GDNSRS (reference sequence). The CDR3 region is CAFSVHTRGYGYTDKLIF. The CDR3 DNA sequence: TGTGCCTTTAGTGTTCATACTAGGGGATACGGGTACACCGATAAACTCATCTTT.

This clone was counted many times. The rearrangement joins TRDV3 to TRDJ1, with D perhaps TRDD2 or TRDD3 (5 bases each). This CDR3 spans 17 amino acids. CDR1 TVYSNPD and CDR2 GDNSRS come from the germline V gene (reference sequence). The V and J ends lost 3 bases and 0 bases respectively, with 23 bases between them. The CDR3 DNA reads TGTGCCTTGGACCTACACCGGGATTTCCTGTACACCGATAAACTCATCTTT. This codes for CALDLHRDFLYTDKLIF.

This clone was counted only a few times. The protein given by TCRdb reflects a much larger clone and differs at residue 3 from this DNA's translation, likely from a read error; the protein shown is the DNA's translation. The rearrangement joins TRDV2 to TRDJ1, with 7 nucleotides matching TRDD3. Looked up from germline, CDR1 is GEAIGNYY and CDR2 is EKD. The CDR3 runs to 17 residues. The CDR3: CARDTAGYGTYTDKLIF. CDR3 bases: TGTGCCCGTGACACCGCCGGATACGGGACGTACACCGATAAACTCATCTTT.

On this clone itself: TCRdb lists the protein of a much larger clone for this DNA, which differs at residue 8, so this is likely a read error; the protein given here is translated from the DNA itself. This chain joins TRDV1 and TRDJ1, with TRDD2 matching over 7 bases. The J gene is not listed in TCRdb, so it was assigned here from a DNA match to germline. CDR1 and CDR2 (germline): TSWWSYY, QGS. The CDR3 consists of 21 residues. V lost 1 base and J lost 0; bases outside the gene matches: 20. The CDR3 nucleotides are TGTGCTCTTGGGGAACCGATCCAAATTTCCTACGGGGTCTCGTACACCGATAAACTCATCTTT. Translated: CALGEPIQISYGVSYTDKLIF.